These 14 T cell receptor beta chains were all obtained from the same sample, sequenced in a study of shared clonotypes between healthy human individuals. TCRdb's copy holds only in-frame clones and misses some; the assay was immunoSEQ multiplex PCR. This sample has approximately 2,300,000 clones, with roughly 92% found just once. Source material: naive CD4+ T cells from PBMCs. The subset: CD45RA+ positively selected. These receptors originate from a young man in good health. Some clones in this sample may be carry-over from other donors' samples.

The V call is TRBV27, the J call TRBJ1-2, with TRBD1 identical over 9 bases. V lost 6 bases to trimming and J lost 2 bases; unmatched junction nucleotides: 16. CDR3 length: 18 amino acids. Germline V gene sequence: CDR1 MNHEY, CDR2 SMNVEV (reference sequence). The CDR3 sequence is CASSPAFKATGGNYGYTF. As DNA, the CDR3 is TGTGCCAGCAGCCCGGCCTTTAAGGCGACAGGGGGGAACTATGGCTACACCTTC.

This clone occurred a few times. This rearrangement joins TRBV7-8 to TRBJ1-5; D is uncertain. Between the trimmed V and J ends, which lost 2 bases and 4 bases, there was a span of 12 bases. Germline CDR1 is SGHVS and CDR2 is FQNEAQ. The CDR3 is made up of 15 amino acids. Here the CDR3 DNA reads TGTGCCAGCAGCTTACAGTGGGTGCTGAATCAGCCCCAGCATTTT. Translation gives CASSLQWVLNQPQHF.

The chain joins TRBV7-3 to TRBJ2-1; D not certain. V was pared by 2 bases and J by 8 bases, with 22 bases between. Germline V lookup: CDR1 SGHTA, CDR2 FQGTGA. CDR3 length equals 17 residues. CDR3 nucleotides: TGTGCCAGCAGCTTATCCCCCCCTACCTACGTAGTGGATGAGCAGTTCTTC. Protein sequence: CASSLSPPTYVVDEQFF.

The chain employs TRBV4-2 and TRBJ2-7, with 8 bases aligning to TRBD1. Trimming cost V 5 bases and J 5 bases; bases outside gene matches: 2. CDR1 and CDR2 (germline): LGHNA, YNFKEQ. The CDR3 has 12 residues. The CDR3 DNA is TGTGCCAGCAGCATCAGGGGGCACGAGCAGTACTTC. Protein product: CASSIRGHEQYF.

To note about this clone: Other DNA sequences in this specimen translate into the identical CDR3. The CDR3 DNA reads as TGTGCCAGCAGTGTGAACAGTGGAAACACCATATATTTT. It translates to CASSVNSGNTIYF. The chain joins TRBV2 to TRBJ1-3; no definite D call. The CDR3 runs to 13 residues. Trimming removed 4 bases from V and 3 bases from J, with 7 bases in between. Looked up from germline, CDR1 is SNHLY and CDR2 is FYNNEI.

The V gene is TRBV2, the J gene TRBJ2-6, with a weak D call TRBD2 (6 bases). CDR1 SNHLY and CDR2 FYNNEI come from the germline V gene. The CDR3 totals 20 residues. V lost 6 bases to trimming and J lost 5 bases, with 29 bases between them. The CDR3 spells CASRASSVRGRTSRANVLTF. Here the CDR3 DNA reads TGTGCCAGCAGAGCATCTAGCGTACGCGGCCGCACGTCTAGGGCCAACGTCCTGACTTTC.

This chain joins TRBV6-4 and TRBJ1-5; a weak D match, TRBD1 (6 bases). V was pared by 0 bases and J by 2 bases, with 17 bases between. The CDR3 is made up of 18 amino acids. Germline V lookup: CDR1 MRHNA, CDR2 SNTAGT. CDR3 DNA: TGTGCCAGCAGTGACTCAAAGGAGGGCAGGGGAGGCAATCAGCCCCAGCATTTT. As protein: CASSDSKEGRGGNQPQHF.

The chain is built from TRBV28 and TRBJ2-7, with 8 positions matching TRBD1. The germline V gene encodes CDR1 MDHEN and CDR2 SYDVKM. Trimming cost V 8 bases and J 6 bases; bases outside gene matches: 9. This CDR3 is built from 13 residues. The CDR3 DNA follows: TGTGCCAGCGGGGCCGGGACAGGCTTCGAGCAGTACTTC. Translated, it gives CASGAGTGFEQYF.

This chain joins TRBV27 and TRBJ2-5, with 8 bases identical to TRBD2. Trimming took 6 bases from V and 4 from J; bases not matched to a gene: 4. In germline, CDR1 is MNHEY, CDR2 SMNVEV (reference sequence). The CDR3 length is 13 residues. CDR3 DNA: TGTGCCAGCAGCACCGGGGGGGGAGAGACCCAGTACTTC. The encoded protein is CASSTGGGETQYF.

The chain's CDR3 is CAWSNYRGGYGYTF. CDR3 nucleotides: TGTGCCTGGAGTAACTACCGGGGAGGGTATGGCTACACCTTC. The chain uses TRBV30 and TRBJ1-2; D not certain. V shed 2 bases and J shed 5 bases, with 15 bases lying between them. The CDR3 is 14 amino acids. Germline CDR1 GTSNPN, CDR2 SVGIG (reference sequence).

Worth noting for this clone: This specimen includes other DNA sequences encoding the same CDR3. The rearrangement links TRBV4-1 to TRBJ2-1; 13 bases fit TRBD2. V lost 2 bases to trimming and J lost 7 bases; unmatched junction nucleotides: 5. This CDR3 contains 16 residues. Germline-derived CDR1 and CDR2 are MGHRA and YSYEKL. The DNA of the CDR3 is TGCGCCAGCAGCCAACACGGACTAGCGGGAGATAATGAGCAGTTCTTC. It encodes CASSQHGLAGDNEQFF.

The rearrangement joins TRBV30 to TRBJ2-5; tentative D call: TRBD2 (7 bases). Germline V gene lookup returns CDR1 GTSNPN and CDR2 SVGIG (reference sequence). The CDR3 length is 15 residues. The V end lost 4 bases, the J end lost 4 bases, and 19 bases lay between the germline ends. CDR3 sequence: CAWTLGGGPGETQYF. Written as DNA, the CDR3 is TGTGCCTGGACCCTAGGGGGAGGGCCTGGAGAGACCCAGTACTTC.

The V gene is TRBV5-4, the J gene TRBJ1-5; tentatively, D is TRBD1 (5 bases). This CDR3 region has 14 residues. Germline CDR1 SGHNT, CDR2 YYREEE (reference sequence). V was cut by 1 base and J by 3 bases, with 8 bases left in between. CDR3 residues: CASSLWGINQPQHF. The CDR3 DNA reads TGTGCCAGCAGCTTGTGGGGGATCAATCAGCCCCAGCATTTT.

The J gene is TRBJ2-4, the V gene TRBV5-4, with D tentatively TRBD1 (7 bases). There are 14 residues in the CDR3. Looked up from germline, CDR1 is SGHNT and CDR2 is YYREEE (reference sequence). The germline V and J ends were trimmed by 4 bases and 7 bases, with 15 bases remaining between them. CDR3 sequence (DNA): TGTGCCAGCAGCGGAGGGACCAGGGGGAACATTCAGTACTTC. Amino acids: CASSGGTRGNIQYF. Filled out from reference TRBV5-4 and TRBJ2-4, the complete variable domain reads ETGVTQSPTHLIKTRGQQVTLRCSSQSGHNTVSWYQQALGQGPQFIFQYYREEENGRGNFPPRFSGLQFPNYSSELNVNALELDDSALYLCASSGGTRGNIQYFGAGTRLSVL.